Below, 31 T cell receptor beta chains from the same sample are listed, as sequenced in a study of radiotherapy plus CTLA-4 blockade in lung cancer. Clones were read by immunoSEQ multiplex PCR, and TCRdb kept only the in-frame ones, dropping some. The profile shows 35,000 to 45,000 clones, 60% to 80% of them singletons. The sequences come from peripheral blood, collected from a patient treated with radiotherapy plus ipilimumab. Receptor source: a human donor with non-small cell lung cancer whose response to radiotherapy plus ipilimumab could not be evaluated.

This clone was seen only a few times. The chain uses TRBV5-1 and TRBJ1-2, with D maybe TRBD1 (5 bases). Trimming cost V 0 bases and J 8 bases, with 11 bases left between them. This CDR3 is built from 13 residues. Germline assignment: CDR1 SGHRS and CDR2 YFSETQ. CDR3 DNA sequence: TGCGCCAGCAGCTTGGAGGGGTTTGCGGGCTACACCTTC. Protein product: CASSLEGFAGYTF.

This clone showed up just once. The genes are TRBV10-1 and TRBJ2-5; 8 bases agree with TRBD2. V was clipped by 0 bases and J by 1 base; unmatched bases: 4. The CDR3 consists of 16 residues. Germline values: CDR1 WNHNN, CDR2 SYGVQD (reference sequence). The CDR3 DNA reads TGCGCCAGCAGTGAGTCTGGAGCGGGGGTCCAAGAGACCCAGTACTTC. It yields the protein CASSESGAGVQETQYF.

The rearrangement uses TRBV5-1 and TRBJ1-5; TRBD1 agrees at 8 bases. The CDR3 is 15 residues long. Trimming removed 0 bases from V and 1 base from J; junction bases left unmatched: 0. The germline gives CDR1 SGHRS, CDR2 YFSETQ. CDR3 sequence: CASSLGTGSNQPQHF. The CDR3 DNA reads as TGCGCCAGCAGCTTGGGGACAGGGAGCAATCAGCCCCAGCATTTT.

This sequence joins TRBV2 and TRBJ1-3; 10 bases are shared with TRBD1. There are 18 residues in the CDR3. Germline V gene data show CDR1 as SNHLY and CDR2 as FYNNEI. V lost 10 bases to trimming and J lost 4 bases; unmatched junction nucleotides: 19. CDR3 sequence: CANQPGQGILASGNTIYF. The CDR3 DNA reads TGTGCCAACCAGCCGGGACAGGGGATTCTCGCTTCGGGAAACACCATATATTTT.

In nucleotides, the CDR3 is TGTGCCAGCAGATGGAACACAGGACGGGCAGCGAAAAGCTCTGGGGCCAACGTCCTGACTTTC. Residues: CASRWNTGRAAKSSGANVLTF. The genes are TRBV2 and TRBJ2-6, with D possibly matching TRBD1 (5 bases). Germline CDR1 reads SNHLY; CDR2 reads FYNNEI. V lost 6 bases to trimming and J lost 0 bases, with 27 bases between them. The length of the CDR3 is 21 residues.

The chain couples TRBV7-2 to TRBJ2-2, with 7 nucleotides matching TRBD2. Germline CDR1 and CDR2: SGHTA and FQGNSA. There are 14 residues in the CDR3. J lost 6 bases, V lost 1 base, and 2 bases had no gene match. The CDR3 DNA follows: TGTGCCAGCAGCTTAGTCGCGGGAGCCGGGGAGCTGTTTTTT. This gives the protein CASSLVAGAGELFF.

This clone was observed once. The chain has TRBV5-8 and TRBJ1-2; D remains unclear. V lost 3 bases and J 2 bases, leaving 17 bases between the germline ends. This CDR3 region has 16 residues. From germline, CDR1 is SGHTS and CDR2 YDEGEE. The CDR3 nucleotides read TGTGCCAGCAGCTCACTTGGAGGGCGGAGAAACTATGGCTACACCTTC. Protein sequence: CASSSLGGRRNYGYTF.

This sequence joins TRBV28 and TRBJ1-2, with D perhaps matching TRBD1 (6 bases). V lost 8 bases, J lost 4 bases, and 17 bases lay in between. Germline V CDR1 and CDR2: MDHEN, SYDVKM. This CDR3 has 14 residues. The CDR3 loop is CASGVRDTSYGYTF. The CDR3 nucleotides are TGTGCCAGCGGGGTAAGGGACACTTCCTATGGCTACACCTTC.

V usage is TRBV9 and J usage is TRBJ2-2, with a possible D match to TRBD2 (5 bases). This CDR3 region has 14 residues. Germline assignment: CDR1 SGDLS and CDR2 YYNGEE. V dropped 0 bases and J dropped 4 bases, with 7 bases sitting between them. CDR3 sequence reads: CASSVGTSTGELFF. The CDR3 DNA reads TGTGCCAGCAGCGTAGGGACTTCCACCGGGGAGCTGTTTTTT.

The rearrangement uses TRBV28 and TRBJ1-4; 9 bases match TRBD1. This CDR3 comprises 16 residues. Germline loops: CDR1 MDHEN, CDR2 SYDVKM. Trimming took 2 bases from V and 5 from J; bases not matched to a gene: 6. CDR3 in DNA: TGTGCCAGCAGTTTAACGGGACAGGGTAGGAATGAAAAACTGTTTTTT. Protein sequence: CASSLTGQGRNEKLFF. Full variable domain (missing parts from reference TRBV28 and TRBJ1-4): DVKVTQSSRYLVKRTGEKVFLECVQDMDHENMFWYRQDPGLGLRLIYFSYDVKMKEKGDIPEGYSVSREKKERFSLILESASTNQTSMYLCASSLTGQGRNEKLFFGSGTQLSVL.

The rearrangement links TRBV9 to TRBJ1-1, with D possibly TRBD1 on 5 matching bases. Germline CDR1 reads SGDLS; CDR2 reads YYNGEE. V was trimmed by 4 bases and J by 0 bases, leaving 16 bases between them. This CDR3 region has 16 residues. CDR3 region: CASSPPREVMNTEAFF. The CDR3 region has the DNA TGTGCCAGCAGCCCCCCCAGGGAGGTCATGAACACTGAAGCTTTCTTT.

This chain joins TRBV5-8 and TRBJ1-3; TRBD1 is a possible D gene (5 bases). V was clipped by 4 bases and J by 4 bases, with 15 bases between them. Germline CDR1 reads SGHTS; CDR2 reads YDEGEE. This CDR3 spans 15 amino acids. CDR3 region: CASSANGGLGNTIYF. The DNA of the CDR3 is TGTGCCAGCAGCGCTAACGGGGGTTTGGGAAACACCATATATTTT.

The V and J genes are TRBV7-2 and TRBJ1-4; D is ambiguous. The CDR3 runs to 13 residues. The germline V gene encodes CDR1 SGHTA and CDR2 FQGNSA. The germline V and J ends were trimmed by 5 bases and 5 bases, with 9 bases remaining between them. CDR3 region: CASSRTVNEKLFF. The CDR3 nucleotides read TGTGCCAGCAGCCGTACTGTAAATGAAAAACTGTTTTTT. Full variable domain (rest looked up from reference TRBV7-2 and TRBJ1-4): GAGVSQSPSNKVTEKGKDVELRCDPISGHTALYWYRQSLGQGLEFLIYFQGNSAPDKSGLPSDRFSAERTGGSVSTLTIQRTQQEDSAVYLCASSRTVNEKLFFGSGTQLSVL.

The chain employs TRBV5-1 and TRBJ2-1; 8 bases align to TRBD2. Per the germline V gene, CDR1 is SGHRS and CDR2 is YFSETQ. With V trimmed by 7 bases and J by 6 bases, 6 bases remained unmatched. The CDR3 has 13 residues. For the CDR3, the DNA is TGCGCCAGCTGTCCCACTAGCGGCAATGAGCAGTTCTTC. Translating it yields CASCPTSGNEQFF.

CDR3 amino acids: CASSIDQPGQGDEQYF. In nucleotides, the CDR3 is TGTGCCAGTAGTATAGATCAGCCGGGACAGGGAGACGAGCAGTACTTC. The chain links TRBV19 to TRBJ2-7; 9 bases are a match to TRBD1. The CDR3 is made up of 16 amino acids. Germline CDR1 LNHDA, CDR2 SQIVND (reference sequence). V shed 0 bases and J 5 bases; nucleotides not matched to a gene: 8. Full variable domain (missing parts from reference TRBV19 and TRBJ2-7): DGGITQSPKYLFRKEGQNVTLSCEQNLNHDAMYWYRQDPGQGLRLIYYSQIVNDFQKGDIAEGYSVSREKKESFPLTVTSAQKNPTAFYLCASSIDQPGQGDEQYFGPGTRLTVT.

This clone has a single count. The genes are TRBV28 and TRBJ1-5; D gene ambiguous. V was cut by 5 bases and J by 2 bases, with 16 bases left in between. Germline V gene sequence: CDR1 MDHEN, CDR2 SYDVKM. The CDR3 loop spans 16 amino acids. CDR3 DNA: TGTGCCAGCAGTACGCGGGCCAATTCGCGCAATCAGCCCCAGCATTTT. Its protein is CASSTRANSRNQPQHF.

The gene calls are TRBV5-1 and TRBJ2-2; 8 bases are a match to TRBD1. CDR1 is SGHRS, CDR2 YFSETQ, per germline. The CDR3 consists of 14 residues. The junction had 1 base not matched to a gene; V was cut back by 5 bases and J by 1 base. The CDR3 is CASSTGGNTGELFF. DNA of the CDR3: TGCGCCAGCAGTACAGGGGGGAACACCGGGGAGCTGTTTTTT. The full variable domain, its missing parts supplied by reference TRBV5-1 and TRBJ2-2, is KAGVTQTPRYLIKTRGQQVTLSCSPISGHRSVSWYQQTPGQGLQFLFEYFSETQRNKGNFPGRFSGRQFSNSRSEMNVSTLELGDSALYLCASSTGGNTGELFFGEGSRLTVL.

The rearrangement joins TRBV5-1 to TRBJ2-2; TRBD1 matches at 9 bases. With V trimmed by 4 bases and J by 7 bases, 5 bases remained unmatched. CDR1 and CDR2 (germline): SGHRS, YFSETQ. This CDR3 spans 14 amino acids. CDR3 sequence (DNA): TGCGCCAGCAGCCCACAGGGGGCAGGCGGGGAGCTGTTTTTT. It yields the protein CASSPQGAGGELFF. The full variable domain, in which reference TRBV5-1 and TRBJ2-2 provide the parts outside the CDR3, is KAGVTQTPRYLIKTRGQQVTLSCSPISGHRSVSWYQQTPGQGLQFLFEYFSETQRNKGNFPGRFSGRQFSNSRSEMNVSTLELGDSALYLCASSPQGAGGELFFGEGSRLTVL.

The rearrangement links TRBV28 to TRBJ1-3; a weak D match, TRBD1 (5 bases). V lost 4 bases, J lost 2 bases, and 15 bases lay in between. CDR3 length: 16 amino acids. Germline V gene data show CDR1 as MDHEN and CDR2 as SYDVKM. DNA of the CDR3: TGTGCCAGCAGTTCCAACCCAGGGTCTACTGGAAACACCATATATTTT. As protein: CASSSNPGSTGNTIYF.

The J gene is TRBJ2-3, the V gene TRBV7-2, with 7 bases fitting TRBD1. The V gene end was trimmed by 5 bases and the J gene end by 0 bases; junction bases not matched to a gene: 5. Germline V CDR1 and CDR2: SGHTA, FQGNSA. The CDR3 contains 15 residues. The DNA of the CDR3 is TGTGCCAGCAGCCTTGACAGGGCTAGCACAGATACGCAGTATTTT. Amino acid sequence: CASSLDRASTDTQYF.

The gene calls are TRBV9 and TRBJ1-2, with D possibly TRBD1 on 5 matching bases. CDR1 and CDR2 from the germline V gene are SGDLS and YYNGEE. This CDR3 spans 15 amino acids. Trimming removed 4 bases at V and 2 bases at J, with 15 bases between. CDR3 DNA sequence: TGTGCCAGCAGCCCACGGAGGGAGGGGAACTATGGCTACACCTTC. Its protein product is CASSPRREGNYGYTF.

This CDR3 reads CASSLDRGSYEQYF. CDR3 coding DNA: TGTGCCAGCAGTTTAGACAGGGGATCCTACGAGCAGTACTTC. The rearrangement uses TRBV28 and TRBJ2-5; 8 bases line up with TRBD1. The J call may not be correct, given that the DNA end is closer to TRBJ2-7. Germline V CDR1 and CDR2: MDHEN, SYDVKM. The CDR3 is made up of 14 amino acids.

The chain recombines TRBV5-1 with TRBJ1-3, with 7 positions matching TRBD1. Germline trimming cut 5 bases from V and 4 bases from J; bases unmatched to any gene: 6. Germline CDR1 reads SGHRS; CDR2 reads YFSETQ. The CDR3 covers 14 residues. CDR3 sequence reads: CASRTGLRGNTIYF. DNA of the CDR3: TGCGCCAGCAGGACAGGGTTAAGAGGAAACACCATATATTTT.

This clone was detected a few times. The genes are TRBV7-5 and TRBJ1-2. TRBV7-5 is an annotated pseudogene. The CDR3 runs 15 residues. The CDR3 bases are TGTGTCAGAAGCGAGATACAGGAGGGAGGGTTAGGCTACACCTTC. It codes for CVRSEIQEGGLGYTF.

The chain uses TRBV28 and TRBJ1-2; a possible D gene is TRBD1 (5 bases). The CDR3 has 13 amino acids. Between the trimmed V and J ends, which lost 6 bases and 1 base, there was a span of 9 bases. Per germline, CDR1 MDHEN and CDR2 SYDVKM. The CDR3 DNA is TGTGCCAGCAGACCGACAGTTAACTATGGCTACACCTTC. This gives the protein CASRPTVNYGYTF.

This chain joins TRBV19 and TRBJ1-1; the D is unclear. V lost 8 bases to trimming and J lost 4 bases, with 14 bases between them. There are 13 residues in the CDR3. Germline V gene data show CDR1 as LNHDA and CDR2 as SQIVND (reference sequence). Here the CDR3 DNA reads TGTGCCAGTGGGGTGAGGGTTGGCACTGAAGCTTTCTTT. It is translated as CASGVRVGTEAFF.

Only one count was recorded for this clone. V gene TRBV5-1 combines with J gene TRBJ1-1, with TRBD1 matching 9 bases. The junction had 4 bases not matched to a gene; V was cut back by 3 bases and J by 1 base. CDR1 is SGHRS, CDR2 YFSETQ, per germline. CDR3 size: 15 residues. CDR3 sequence: CASSSLTGGNTEAFF. The CDR3 DNA is TGCGCCAGCAGCTCGCTGACAGGGGGGAACACTGAAGCTTTCTTT.

This rearrangement joins TRBV2 to TRBJ1-4; 8 nucleotides agree with TRBD1. Germline CDR1 is SNHLY and CDR2 is FYNNEI. J was trimmed by 4 bases and V by 5 bases; bases with no gene match: 3. This CDR3 is 14 amino acids long. The CDR3 DNA is TGTGCCAGCAGTCTGGACAGGGATAATGAAAAACTGTTTTTT. Translated, it gives CASSLDRDNEKLFF. Using reference TRBV2 and TRBJ1-4 for the parts outside the CDR3, the full variable domain is EPEVTQTPSHQVTQMGQEVILRCVPISNHLYFYWYRQILGQKVEFLVSFYNNEISEKSEIFDDQFSVERPDGSNFTLKIRSTKLEDSAMYFCASSLDRDNEKLFFGSGTQLSVL.

The V gene is TRBV29-1, the J gene TRBJ1-2; the D gene is possibly TRBD1 (6 bases). Germline V CDR1 and CDR2: SQVTM, ANQGSEA. This CDR3 has 15 amino acids. Trimming removed 7 bases at V and 4 bases at J, with 22 bases between. CDR3 residues: CSAGKGGAYSYGYTF. Here the CDR3 DNA reads TGCAGCGCGGGGAAAGGGGGGGCGTATTCCTATGGCTACACCTTC.

By share of the sample, this clone is medium-sized. The chain combines TRBV10-3 with TRBJ1-1, with D perhaps TRBD1 (5 bases). Germline V gene lookup returns CDR1 ENHRY and CDR2 SYGVKD. The CDR3 contains 13 residues. Trimming removed 6 bases at V and 0 bases at J, with 8 bases between. This CDR3 reads CAIRDTMNTEAFF. The CDR3 DNA reads as TGTGCCATCAGGGACACCATGAACACTGAAGCTTTCTTT.

This chain uses TRBV7-2 with TRBJ2-5, with 8 bases fitting TRBD1. CDR1 is SGHTA and CDR2 is FQGNSA in the germline V gene. There are 14 residues in the CDR3. V trimming: 6 bases; J trimming: 5 bases; junction bases outside the gene matches: 8. CDR3 sequence reads: CASSSGQGGETQYF. The CDR3 DNA reads TGTGCCAGCAGTTCCGGACAGGGCGGGGAGACCCAGTACTTC.